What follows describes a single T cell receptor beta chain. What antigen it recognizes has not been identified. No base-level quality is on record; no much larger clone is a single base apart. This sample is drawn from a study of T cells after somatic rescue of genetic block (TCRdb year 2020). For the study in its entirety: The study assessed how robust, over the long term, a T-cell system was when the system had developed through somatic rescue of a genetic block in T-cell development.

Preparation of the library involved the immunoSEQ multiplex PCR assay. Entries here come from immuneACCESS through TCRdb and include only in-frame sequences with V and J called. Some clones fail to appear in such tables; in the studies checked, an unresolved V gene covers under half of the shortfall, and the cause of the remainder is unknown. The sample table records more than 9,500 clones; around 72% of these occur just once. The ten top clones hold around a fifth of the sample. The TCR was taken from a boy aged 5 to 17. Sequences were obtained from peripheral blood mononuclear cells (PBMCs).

In nucleotides, the sequence is TGCAGCGTTGAAGAAGGGAGCTACGAGCAGTACTTC. Translated, this is CSVEEGSYEQYF. The chain couples TRBV29-1 to TRBJ2-7; possibly the D gene is TRBD2, per 5 matching bases. The germline V gene gives CDR1 as SQVTM and CDR2 as ANQGSEA. Taken from cysteine to phenylalanine, the CDR3 has 12 residues. Only the CDR3 portion is preserved as DNA: 36 bases, with reading frame beginning at the first base. V is reduced by 0 bases and J by 3 bases, leaving a spacing of 6 bases between them.